Following are 10 T cell receptor beta chains from one sample sequenced in a study of early T cells in non-severe SARS-CoV-2 infection. TCRdb re-derived calls from the 5' RACE reads in MiXCR, one entry per CDR3 protein. The repertoire includes tens of thousands of distinct CDR3 sequences, roughly 8.2% of them detected once, and 4% to 5% sits in the top ten. Sequenced input: whole blood. All receptors come from an adult who was a healthcare worker with PCR-confirmed SARS-CoV-2 infection or an uninfected control (not recorded which).

The rearrangement links TRBV9 to TRBJ2-3; TRBD2 matches 8 bases. Germline lookup yields CDR1 SGDLS and CDR2 YYNGEE. This CDR3 has 16 amino acids. J was trimmed by 0 bases and V by 0 bases; bases with no gene match: 3. CDR3 loop: CASSVAGGPSTDTQYF. The CDR3, as DNA: TGTGCCAGCAGCGTAGCGGGAGGGCCTAGCACAGATACGCAGTATTTT.

This chain joins TRBV10-3 and TRBJ2-3, with D uncertain. V lost 4 bases and J 1 base, leaving 0 bases between the germline ends. The CDR3 covers 11 residues. Germline lookup yields CDR1 ENHRY and CDR2 SYGVKD. DNA for the CDR3: TGTGCCATCAGTGGCACAGATACGCAGTATTTT. Protein product: CAISGTDTQYF.

To note about this clonotype: An end of the junction differs from the germline gene, which may be a read error. V and J are TRBV7-7 and TRBJ2-5, with D perhaps matching TRBD2 (6 bases). Germline V CDR1 and CDR2: SSHAT, FNYEAQ (reference sequence). The CDR3 contains 13 residues. Written as DNA, the CDR3 is TGTGCTAGCAGCTTAGCGGACTCCGCGGCCCAGTACTTC. It codes for CASSLADSAAQYF.

Many counts were recorded for this clonotype. J is TRBJ1-4 and V is TRBV6-6, with unresolved D. Trimming took off 5 bases at V and 5 bases at J, with 18 bases between the two ends. Germline CDR1 and CDR2: MNHNY and SVGAGI (reference sequence). The CDR3 consists of 16 residues. DNA of the CDR3: TGTGCCAGCAGTGCGGAACGAGTGGGTGGGAATGAAAAACTGTTTTTT. Translating it yields CASSAERVGGNEKLFF.

This clonotype was counted between two and nine times. This chain's CDR3 is CASLGELAYNEQFF. DNA of the CDR3: TGTGCCAGCCTAGGGGAACTAGCTTACAATGAGCAGTTCTTC. The V and J genes are TRBV18 and TRBJ2-1, with D perhaps TRBD2 (6 bases). Germline assignment: CDR1 KGHSH and CDR2 LQKENI. The CDR3 has 14 residues. Trimming cost V 8 bases and J 4 bases, with 15 bases left between them.

This clonotype was seen a handful of times. This chain links TRBV4-1 with TRBJ2-1; 12 positions agree with TRBD2. CDR1 and CDR2 (germline): MGHRA, YSYEKL. Germline trimming cut 1 base from V and 7 bases from J; bases unmatched to any gene: 8. The CDR3 sequence is 17 residues long. The CDR3 is CASSQASLAGGRNEQFF. The CDR3 coding sequence is TGCGCCAGCAGCCAAGCCTCACTAGCGGGAGGTCGAAATGAGCAGTTCTTC.

V usage is TRBV3-1 and J usage is TRBJ1-5; D is perhaps TRBD1 (5 bases). Germline CDR1 is LGHDT and CDR2 is YNNKEL (reference sequence). The CDR3 sequence is 15 residues long. Trimming left V 1 base short and J 5 bases short, with 12 bases between. Here the CDR3 reads CASSQVWGVDQPQHF. The CDR3 nucleotides are TGTGCCAGCAGCCAAGTATGGGGGGTCGATCAGCCCCAGCATTTT.

The table lists this clonotype with a few counts. The chain employs TRBV5-4 and TRBJ2-3; 8 bases fit TRBD1. This CDR3 region has 15 residues. Germline loops: CDR1 SGHNT, CDR2 YYREEE (reference sequence). Trimming at V came to 4 bases and at J to 4 bases, leaving 8 bases not matched to a gene. The CDR3 loop reads CASSPDRGRADTQYF. CDR3 coding DNA: TGTGCCAGCAGCCCCGACAGGGGTCGGGCAGATACGCAGTATTTT. The entire variable domain, with the rest obtained from reference TRBV5-4 and TRBJ2-3, is as follows: ETGVTQSPTHLIKTRGQQVTLRCSSQSGHNTVSWYQQALGQGPQFIFQYYREEENGRGNFPPRFSGLQFPNYSSELNVNALELDDSALYLCASSPDRGRADTQYFGPGTRLTVL.

This clonotype has more than one count but fewer than ten. CDR3 amino acids: CASKPGGVAYNEQFF. The CDR3 coding sequence is TGTGCCAGCAAGCCTGGCGGGGTTGCCTACAATGAGCAGTTCTTC. V and J are TRBV6-1 and TRBJ2-1; tentatively, D is TRBD2 (6 bases). Trimming pared 7 bases from V and 2 bases from J, leaving 15 bases between. From germline, CDR1 is MNHNS and CDR2 SASEGT. The CDR3 covers 15 residues.

This clonotype was detected many times. The V and J genes are TRBV20-1 and TRBJ2-3; TRBD2 matches at 11 bases. The CDR3 runs to 15 residues. Germline trimming cut 6 bases from V and 3 bases from J; bases unmatched to any gene: 8. The germline V gene has CDR1 DFQATT and CDR2 SNEGSKA (reference sequence). The CDR3 DNA sequence: TGCAGTGCCATAACCTTAGCGGGGGGGACAGATACGCAGTATTTT. This gives the protein CSAITLAGGTDTQYF.